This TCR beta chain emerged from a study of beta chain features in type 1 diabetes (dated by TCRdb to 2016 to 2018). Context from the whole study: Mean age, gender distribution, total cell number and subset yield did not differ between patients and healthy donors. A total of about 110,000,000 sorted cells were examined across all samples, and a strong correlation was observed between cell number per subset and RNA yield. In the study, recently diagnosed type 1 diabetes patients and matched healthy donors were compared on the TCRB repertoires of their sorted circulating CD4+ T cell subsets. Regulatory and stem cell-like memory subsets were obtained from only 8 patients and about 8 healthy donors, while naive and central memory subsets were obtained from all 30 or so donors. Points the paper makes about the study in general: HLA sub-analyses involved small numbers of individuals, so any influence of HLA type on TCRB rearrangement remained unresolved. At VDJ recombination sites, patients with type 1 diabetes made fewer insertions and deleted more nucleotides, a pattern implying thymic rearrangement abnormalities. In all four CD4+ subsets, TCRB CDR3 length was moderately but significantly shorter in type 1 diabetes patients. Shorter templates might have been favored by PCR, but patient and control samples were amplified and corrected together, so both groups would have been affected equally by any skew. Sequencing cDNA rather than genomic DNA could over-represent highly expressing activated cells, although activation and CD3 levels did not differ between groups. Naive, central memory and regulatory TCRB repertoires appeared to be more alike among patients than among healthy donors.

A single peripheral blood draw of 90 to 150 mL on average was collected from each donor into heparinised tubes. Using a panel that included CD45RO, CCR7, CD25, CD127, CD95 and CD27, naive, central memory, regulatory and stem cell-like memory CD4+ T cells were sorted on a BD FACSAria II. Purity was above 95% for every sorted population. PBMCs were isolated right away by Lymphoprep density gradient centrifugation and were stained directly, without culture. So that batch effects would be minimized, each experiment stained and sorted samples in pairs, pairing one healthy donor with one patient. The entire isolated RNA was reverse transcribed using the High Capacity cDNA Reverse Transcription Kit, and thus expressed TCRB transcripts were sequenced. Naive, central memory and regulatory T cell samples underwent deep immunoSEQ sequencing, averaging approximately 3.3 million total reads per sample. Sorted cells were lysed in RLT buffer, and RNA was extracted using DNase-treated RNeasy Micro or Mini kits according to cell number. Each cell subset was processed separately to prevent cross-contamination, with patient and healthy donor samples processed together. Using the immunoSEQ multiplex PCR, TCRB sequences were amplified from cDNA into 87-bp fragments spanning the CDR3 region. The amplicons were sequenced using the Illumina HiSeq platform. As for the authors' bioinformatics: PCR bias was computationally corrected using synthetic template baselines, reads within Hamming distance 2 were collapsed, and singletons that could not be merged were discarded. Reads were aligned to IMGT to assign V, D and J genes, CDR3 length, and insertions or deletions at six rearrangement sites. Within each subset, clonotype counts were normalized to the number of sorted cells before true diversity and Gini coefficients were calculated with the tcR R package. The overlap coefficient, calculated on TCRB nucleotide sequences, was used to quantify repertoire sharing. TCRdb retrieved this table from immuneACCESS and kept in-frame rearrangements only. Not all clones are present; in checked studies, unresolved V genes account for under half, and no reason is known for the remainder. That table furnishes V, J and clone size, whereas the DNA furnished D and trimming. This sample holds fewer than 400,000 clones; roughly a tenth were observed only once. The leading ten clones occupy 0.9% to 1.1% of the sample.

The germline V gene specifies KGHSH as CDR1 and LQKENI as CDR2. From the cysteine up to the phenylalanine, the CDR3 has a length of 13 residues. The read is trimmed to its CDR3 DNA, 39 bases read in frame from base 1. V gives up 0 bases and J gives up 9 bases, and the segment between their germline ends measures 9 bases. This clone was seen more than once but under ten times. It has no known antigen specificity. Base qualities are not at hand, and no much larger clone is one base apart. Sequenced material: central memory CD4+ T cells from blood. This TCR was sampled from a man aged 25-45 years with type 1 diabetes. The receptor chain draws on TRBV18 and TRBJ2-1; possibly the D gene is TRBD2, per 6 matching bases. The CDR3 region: CASSPPQEGEQFF. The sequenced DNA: TGTGCCAGCTCACCACCGCAGGAGGGTGAGCAGTTCTTC.